This T cell receptor beta chain was sequenced during a study of shared clonotypes between healthy human individuals. In the study overall: Used for every donor were three CD4 naive, three CD4 memory, two CD8 naive and one CD8 memory plate.

The table came from immunoSEQ multiplex PCR; TCRdb's copy has only in-frame clones and leaves some out. Found here are a few million clones, more than 80% of them singletons; the top ten hold roughly 0.13%. The V gene end was trimmed by 3 bases and the J gene end by 0 bases; junction bases not matched to a gene: 8. CDR3 size: 18 residues. From germline, CDR1 is LGHNA and CDR2 YNFKEQ. This rearrangement joins TRBV4-2 to TRBJ2-2, with 9 bases that match TRBD1. This clonotype was sampled from a young man in good health. The sequenced sample was naive CD4+ T cells sorted from blood. Noted subset: CD45RA+ positively selected. Here the CDR3 DNA reads TGTGCCAGCAGCCAGGGACAGGGCGGACTCTCGAACACCGGGGAGCTGTTTTTT. Translating gives CASSQGQGGLSNTGELFF.